Following are 32 T cell receptor beta chains from one sample sequenced in a study of synovial regulatory T cells in juvenile arthritis. Some clones are missing from TCRdb's copy, which holds only in-frame ones; the method was immunoSEQ multiplex PCR. This listing includes 9,500 to 10,000 clones. Sequenced sample: Treg cells from blood. Subset reported: remaining (HLA-DR-negative) circulating blood Treg cells. Receptor source: a donor younger than 30 with juvenile idiopathic arthritis.

V gene TRBV18 combines with J gene TRBJ2-3; there is no DNA to check the TCRdb D call of TRBD2. The CDR3 spans 16 residues. There is no recorded DNA. Germline values: CDR1 KGHSH, CDR2 LQKENI. The CDR3 spells CASSRAAGPHTDTQYF.

The chain has TRBV10-3 and TRBJ1-6. Germline V gene sequence: CDR1 ENHRY, CDR2 SYGVKD. The CDR3 sequence is 17 residues long. The nucleotide record is missing. The chain's CDR3 is CAISVTPARSYNSPLHF.

The chain carries TRBV2 and TRBJ1-6; TCRdb's D gene call, TRBD1, goes unchecked for lack of DNA. Germline values: CDR1 SNHLY, CDR2 FYNNEI. This CDR3 contains 15 residues. DNA is not recorded here. The CDR3 spells CASSSQQGANSPLHF.

CDR3 sequence: CASSPPDFYEQYF. This sequence joins TRBV18 and TRBJ2-7; the TCRdb D gene call, TRBD2, has no DNA to confirm it. The CDR3 contains 13 residues. The entry carries no DNA sequence. Germline values: CDR1 KGHSH, CDR2 LQKENI.

V is TRBV7-9 and J is TRBJ1-2. The germline V gene has CDR1 SEHNR and CDR2 FQNEAQ (reference sequence). The CDR3 extends over 12 amino acids. The DNA is not on file. The CDR3 here is CASTSSDYGYTF.

V and J are TRBV14 and TRBJ1-1. CDR3 length: 15 residues. No coding sequence is recorded. Germline loops: CDR1 SGHDN, CDR2 FVKESK. CDR3: CASSSRPGFNTEAFF.

The J gene is TRBJ1-1, the V gene TRBV5-1. Germline CDR1 is SGHRS and CDR2 is YFSETQ. The length of the CDR3 is 15 residues. The nucleotide record is missing. The CDR3 here is CASSTSPALNTEAFF.

CDR3 loop: CSASNNEKLFF. V gene TRBV20-1 combines with J gene TRBJ1-4. The CDR3 length is 11 residues. DNA is not recorded here. Germline-derived CDR1 and CDR2 are DFQATT and SNEGSKA (reference sequence).

The chain employs TRBV4-3 and TRBJ1-6; TCRdb's D gene call, TRBD1, goes unchecked for lack of DNA. This CDR3 spans 14 amino acids. No DNA has been recorded. Germline V gene sequence: CDR1 LGHNA, CDR2 YSLEER. CDR3 sequence reads: CASSRGNRNSPLHF.

This chain links TRBV14 with TRBJ1-6; TCRdb outputs TRBD1, but without DNA this stays unchecked. CDR1 is SGHDN, CDR2 FVKESK, per germline. The CDR3 loop spans 15 amino acids. Only the protein is available. This CDR3 is CASSQWTGLNSPLHF.

This rearrangement joins TRBV7-3 to TRBJ2-6. In germline, CDR1 is SGHTA, CDR2 FQGTGA. The CDR3 contains 13 residues. No nucleotide data were recorded. CDR3 region: CASKQSGANVLTF.

J is TRBJ1-5 and V is TRBV4-3; TCRdb's D gene call, TRBD1, goes unchecked for lack of DNA. Germline assignment: CDR1 LGHNA and CDR2 YSLEER. This CDR3 has 15 amino acids. DNA is not recorded here. The CDR3 sequence: CASSLWTGGDQPQHF.

The chain employs TRBV19 and TRBJ2-7; the TCRdb D gene call, TRBD1, has no DNA to confirm it. The CDR3 is 14 residues long. No DNA accompanies this entry. CDR1 is LNHDA, CDR2 SQIVND, per germline (reference sequence). The CDR3 here is CASSMGQATYEQYF.

This CDR3 reads CASSEQRRFTGELFF. The genes are TRBV2 and TRBJ2-2. The CDR3 runs 15 residues. The protein alone is recorded here. Per the germline V gene, CDR1 is SNHLY and CDR2 is FYNNEI.

The chain links TRBV29-1 to TRBJ1-3; there is no DNA to check the TCRdb D call of TRBD1. This CDR3 has 16 amino acids. DNA for this receptor is not on file. Germline CDR1 and CDR2: SQVTM and ANQGSEA. The chain's CDR3 is CSVEENRAYSGNTIYF.

The chain combines TRBV11-2 with TRBJ1-4. The CDR3 sequence is 14 residues long. No DNA is recorded. Per the germline V gene, CDR1 is SGHAT and CDR2 is FQNNGV. The CDR3 protein is CASSLEATNEKLFF.

The chain uses TRBV18 and TRBJ2-7. Germline V CDR1 and CDR2: KGHSH, LQKENI. This CDR3 spans 12 amino acids. DNA was not recorded. CDR3 sequence reads: CASSPGRYEQYF.

The chain combines TRBV18 with TRBJ2-7; without DNA, the TCRdb call of TRBD1 cannot be checked. From germline, CDR1 is KGHSH and CDR2 LQKENI. The CDR3 runs 15 residues. No coding sequence is recorded. This CDR3 reads CASSPPGQGGYEQYF.

The chain carries TRBV5-1 and TRBJ1-4. The V gene's germline CDR1 is SGHRS and CDR2 YFSETQ. CDR3 size: 15 residues. Only the protein is on record. The CDR3 reads CASKWGAATNEKLFF.

The J gene is TRBJ1-1, the V gene TRBV19. CDR1 is LNHDA, CDR2 SQIVND, per germline (reference sequence). This CDR3 comprises 15 residues. Nucleotide data are not available. CDR3 sequence: CASSILWTRVPEAFF.

The chain combines TRBV12-5 with TRBJ1-1. This CDR3 comprises 13 residues. There is no recorded DNA. Germline V gene lookup returns CDR1 LGHNT and CDR2 FRNRAP. The CDR3: CASGVGGFTEAFF. The complete variable domain, with remaining parts taken from reference TRBV12-5 and TRBJ1-1, reads DARVTQTPRHKVTEMGQEVTMRCQPILGHNTVFWYRQTMMQGLELLAYFRNRAPLDDSGMPKDRFSAEMPDATLATLKIQPSEPRDSAVYFCASGVGGFTEAFFGQGTRLTVV.

The rearrangement joins TRBV18 to TRBJ2-2; TCRdb picks TRBD1, but there is no DNA to check that call. Germline loops: CDR1 KGHSH, CDR2 LQKENI. The CDR3 covers 14 residues. DNA is not on record. CDR3 sequence reads: CASSPRQAAGELFF.

V gene TRBV21-1 combines with J gene TRBJ1-5; checking the TCRdb D call of TRBD1 is not possible without DNA. TRBV21-1 is listed as a pseudogene. There are 17 residues in the CDR3. Only the protein sequence is given. CDR3 sequence: CASSFPTGIVSNQPQHF.

The chain carries TRBV7-6 and TRBJ1-5. This CDR3 spans 16 amino acids. No DNA has been recorded. Looked up from germline, CDR1 is SGHVS and CDR2 is FNYEAQ. CDR3: CASSLFSQGGVEPQHF.

The gene calls are TRBV6-1 and TRBJ1-2; the TCRdb call, TRBD1, lacks DNA for checking. The germline V gene encodes CDR1 MNHNS and CDR2 SASEGT. The CDR3 loop spans 13 amino acids. No DNA is recorded. CDR3 protein: CASRGTGGVGYTF.

The chain uses TRBV9 and TRBJ2-3; no DNA is available, so the TRBD2 call from TCRdb remains unchecked. The CDR3 sequence is 13 residues long. The protein alone is recorded here. CDR1 is SGDLS, CDR2 YYNGEE, per germline. CDR3 sequence reads: CASSVRGADTQYF.

This rearrangement joins TRBV10-1 to TRBJ1-4. The CDR3 runs 14 residues. DNA was not recorded. The V gene's germline CDR1 is WNHNN and CDR2 SYGVQD (reference sequence). The CDR3 loop reads CASRGFGTNEKLFF.

V gene TRBV6-5 combines with J gene TRBJ1-3. The CDR3 runs to 14 residues. No DNA accompanies this entry. Germline CDR1 and CDR2: MNHEY and SVGAGI. This CDR3 reads CASSQAGPGNTIYF.

The CDR3 sequence: CASSPLTSGGAPTQYF. V gene TRBV11-1 combines with J gene TRBJ2-3; TCRdb designates TRBD2, a call that cannot be tested without DNA. Germline CDR1 reads SGHAT; CDR2 reads FQDESV (reference sequence). The CDR3 runs 16 residues. No DNA appears here.

This rearrangement joins TRBV5-1 to TRBJ2-5; the TCRdb call, TRBD1, lacks DNA for checking. This CDR3 spans 15 amino acids. The DNA is unrecorded. The germline V gene has CDR1 SGHRS and CDR2 YFSETQ. CDR3 protein: CASSLVGQGEETQYF.

This rearrangement joins TRBV6-6 to TRBJ2-7; TCRdb calls TRBD1, which cannot be checked without DNA. The length of the CDR3 is 15 residues. A DNA sequence was not provided. CDR1 MNHNY and CDR2 SVGAGI come from the germline V gene (reference sequence). The CDR3 protein is CASSLTPTAPYEQYF.

The chain links TRBV10-3 to TRBJ1-1; TCRdb's D gene call, TRBD1, goes unchecked for lack of DNA. The CDR3 covers 14 residues. The protein alone is recorded here. CDR1 ENHRY and CDR2 SYGVKD come from the germline V gene. CDR3 loop: CAISEPQGVDEAFF.